The 14 T cell receptor beta chains presented below share a single source sample, sequenced in a study of yellow fever vaccine responses in identical twins. TCRdb reprocessed the RT-PCR reads via MiXCR and lists one record per CDR3 protein. The data hold over a thousand distinct CDR3 sequences, with roughly 75% observed a single time. Sequenced here: T cells from blood (PBMCs), unsorted or a sorted subset (not recorded which), sampled before or after yellow fever vaccination (not recorded which). These receptors originate from a female donor who received the yellow fever vaccine.

The J gene is TRBJ2-5, the V gene TRBV6-2 or TRBV6-3; 8 bases fit TRBD2. The germline V gene encodes CDR1 MNHEY and CDR2 SVGEGT. There are 14 residues in the CDR3. V was clipped by 8 bases and J by 5 bases; unmatched bases: 10. The DNA of the CDR3 is TGTGCCAGCTCGGGAGGGGGTCCTAGGGAGACCCAGTACTTC. Its protein is CASSGGGPRETQYF.

This clonotype was seen just once. V is TRBV4-1 and J is TRBJ1-1, with TRBD1 matching over 7 bases. The trim removed 1 base at V and 8 bases at J, leaving 10 bases unmatched. Germline CDR1 and CDR2: MGHRA and YSYEKL. The CDR3 has 15 residues. CDR3 protein: CASSQAHLTGIEAFF. The CDR3 DNA follows: TGCGCCAGCAGCCAAGCCCATTTGACAGGGATCGAAGCTTTCTTT.

The chain uses TRBV20-1 and TRBJ2-7, with 10 bases that match TRBD1. CDR1 and CDR2 from the germline V gene are DFQATT and SNEGSKA (reference sequence). V was pared by 5 bases and J by 4 bases, with 17 bases of the junction left unmatched. The CDR3 has 17 amino acids. This CDR3 reads CSARGQGPGTTLYEQYF. The CDR3 nucleotides read TGCAGTGCTCGGGGACAGGGGCCGGGAACGACCCTATACGAGCAGTACTTC.

Judged by abundance, this clonotype is hyperexpanded (1% or more). The V gene is TRBV2, the J gene TRBJ1-6, with D uncertain. This CDR3 has 12 residues. V lost 3 bases and J lost 7, with 4 bases in between. CDR1 SNHLY and CDR2 FYNNEI come from the germline V gene. CDR3 sequence reads: CASSDKNSPLHF. The CDR3 DNA sequence: TGTGCCAGCAGTGACAAAAATTCACCCCTCCACTTT.

This rearrangement joins TRBV12-3 or TRBV12-4 to TRBJ2-5; D unresolved. The CDR3 length is 15 residues. V was shortened by 5 bases and J by 1 base, with 14 bases between the two germline ends. The CDR3 loop is CASSPTRTTQETQYF. CDR3 in DNA: TGTGCCAGCAGTCCTACACGAACCACCCAAGAGACCCAGTACTTC.

V gene TRBV6-2 or TRBV6-3 combines with J gene TRBJ1-1; D not certain. With 0 bases removed from V and 8 bases from J, the gap between germline ends came to 7 bases. The CDR3 spans 12 residues. Germline V gives CDR1 MNHEY, CDR2 SVGEGT. The CDR3 loop is CASSYSTNEAFF. The CDR3 region has the DNA TGTGCCAGCAGTTACTCGACCAACGAAGCTTTCTTT.

The V gene is TRBV28, the J gene TRBJ2-1; no clear D. CDR1 is MDHEN and CDR2 is SYDVKM in the germline V gene. The CDR3 is 13 amino acids. With 8 bases removed from V and 4 bases from J, the gap between germline ends came to 12 bases. CDR3 sequence (DNA): TGTGCCAGCGGCGGAAGCCCGTACAATGAGCAGTTCTTC. It specifies CASGGSPYNEQFF.

The V and J genes are TRBV4-2 and TRBJ1-2, with a tentative D call TRBD1 (5 bases). Deletions cut 1 base from V and 9 bases from J, with 9 bases between. The CDR3 runs to 12 residues. Germline assignment: CDR1 LGHNA and CDR2 YNFKEQ. CDR3 DNA: TGTGCCAGCAGCCAAGGACGGGGACGCTACACCTTC. Encoded protein: CASSQGRGRYTF.

This clonotype has just a few counts. V and J are TRBV4-3 and TRBJ1-1; the match to TRBD1 covers 8 bases. Germline V CDR1 and CDR2: LGHNA, YSLEER. This CDR3 is 13 amino acids long. With 3 bases clipped from V and 8 bases from J, the junction kept 5 bases outside the gene matches. CDR3 DNA: TGCGCCAGCAGCCAGACAGGGGAGTTAGAAGCTTTCTTT. It encodes CASSQTGELEAFF.

This clonotype was observed a handful of times. The chain employs TRBV6-1 and TRBJ2-7; 10 nucleotides agree with TRBD1. V dropped 1 base and J dropped 4; count of bases not matched to a gene: 4. CDR1 MNHNS and CDR2 SASEGT come from the germline V gene. This CDR3 region has 15 residues. The CDR3 sequence is CASSEVGTGAYEQYV. The CDR3 DNA is TGTGCCAGCAGTGAAGTGGGGACAGGGGCTTACGAGCAGTACGTC.

The chain couples TRBV5-1 to TRBJ2-1, with D unresolved. This CDR3 is 14 amino acids long. Trimming removed 0 bases from V and 3 bases from J, with 7 bases in between. Germline loops: CDR1 SGHRS, CDR2 YFSETQ. The CDR3 sequence: CASSLDDDYNEQFF. The CDR3, as DNA: TGCGCCAGCAGCTTGGACGACGACTACAATGAGCAGTTCTTC.

V and J are TRBV29-1 and TRBJ2-2; 8 bases are shared with TRBD1. With 5 bases clipped from V and 7 bases from J, the junction kept 6 bases outside the gene matches. CDR1 is SQVTM, CDR2 ANQGSEA, per germline. This CDR3 is 13 amino acids long. The DNA of the CDR3 is TGCAGCGTTACCAGGGGGCTGAACGGGGAGCTGTTTTTT. It is translated as CSVTRGLNGELFF.

The chain carries TRBV10-3 and TRBJ1-6, with TRBD1 matching over 10 bases. The CDR3 has 15 residues. CDR1 and CDR2 (germline): ENHRY, SYGVKD. V lost 5 bases and J lost 10; bases outside the gene matches: 8. The CDR3 sequence is CAISPTGTGVSPLHF. Written as DNA, the CDR3 is TGTGCCATCAGTCCGACCGGGACAGGGGTGTCACCCCTCCACTTT.

In nucleotides, the CDR3 is TGTGCCAGCAGTTCGACAGCGTTGTATGGCTACACCTTC. Translation: CASSSTALYGYTF. The gene calls are TRBV6-5 and TRBJ1-2, with D perhaps matching TRBD1 (5 bases). Trimming left V 4 bases short and J 5 bases short, with 11 bases between. Germline CDR1 and CDR2: MNHEY and SVGAGI. There are 13 residues in the CDR3.